This T cell receptor beta chain was obtained from a study of beta chain features in type 1 diabetes. Study findings and constraints: When VDJ junctions were examined, type 1 diabetes patients showed fewer insertions and more deletions.

There was one heparinised blood draw per donor, averaging roughly 120 mL. Sorting with CD45RO/CCR7/CD25/CD127/CD95/CD27 yielded naive, central memory, regulatory and stem-like memory CD4+ cells. Each sorted fraction was over 95% pure. Trimming pared 8 bases from V and 8 bases from J, leaving 16 bases between. There are 13 residues in the CDR3. Germline-derived CDR1 and CDR2 are SGHDN and FVKESK. Every bit of the isolated RNA underwent reverse transcription, so sequencing read expressed TCRB transcripts. The assay was immunoSEQ multiplex PCR, and TCRdb's table has in-frame clones only and misses some. The data show under 900,000 clones, with about 17% seen just once and around 0.02% held by the top ten. A remark on this clone: Its target is unknown.

Sequencing input: naive CD4+ T cells from blood. This chain connects TRBV14 to TRBJ2-1; D uncertain. The clonotype was recovered from a woman aged 18-29 years in good health. The CDR3 sequence: CASEGSNSYEQFF. The CDR3 DNA sequence: TGTGCCAGCGAAGGGTCTAACTCTTATGAGCAGTTCTTC.